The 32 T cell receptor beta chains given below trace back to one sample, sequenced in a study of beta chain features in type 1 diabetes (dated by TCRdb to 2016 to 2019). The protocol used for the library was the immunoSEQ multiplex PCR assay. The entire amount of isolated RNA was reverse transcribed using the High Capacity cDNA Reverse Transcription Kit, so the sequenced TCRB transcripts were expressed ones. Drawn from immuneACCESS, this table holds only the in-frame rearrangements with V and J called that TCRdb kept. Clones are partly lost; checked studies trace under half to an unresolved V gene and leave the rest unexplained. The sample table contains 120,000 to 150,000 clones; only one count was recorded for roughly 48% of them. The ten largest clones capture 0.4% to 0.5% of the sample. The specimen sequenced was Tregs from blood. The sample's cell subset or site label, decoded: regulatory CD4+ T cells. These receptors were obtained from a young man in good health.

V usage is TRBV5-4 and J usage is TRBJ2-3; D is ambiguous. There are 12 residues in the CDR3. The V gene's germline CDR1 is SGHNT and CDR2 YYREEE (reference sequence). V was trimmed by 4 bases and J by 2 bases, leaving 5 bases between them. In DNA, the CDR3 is TGTGCCAGCAGCCTTTACACAGATACGCAGTATTTT. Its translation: CASSLYTDTQYF.

The CDR3 is CASSSDRVGNEQFF. The CDR3 DNA reads as TGCGCCAGCAGCTCGGACAGGGTGGGAAATGAGCAGTTCTTC. The gene calls are TRBV5-1 and TRBJ2-1; 8 nucleotides agree with TRBD1. Germline V CDR1 and CDR2: SGHRS, YFSETQ. Trimming took 3 bases from V and 7 from J; bases not matched to a gene: 6. The length of the CDR3 is 14 residues.

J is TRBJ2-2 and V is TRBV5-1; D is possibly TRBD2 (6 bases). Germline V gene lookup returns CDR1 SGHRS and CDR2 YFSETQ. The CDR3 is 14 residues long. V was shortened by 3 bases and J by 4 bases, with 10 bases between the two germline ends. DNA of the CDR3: TGCGCCAGCAGCTGGAGGGGTTCCACCGGGGAGCTGTTTTTT. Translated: CASSWRGSTGELFF.

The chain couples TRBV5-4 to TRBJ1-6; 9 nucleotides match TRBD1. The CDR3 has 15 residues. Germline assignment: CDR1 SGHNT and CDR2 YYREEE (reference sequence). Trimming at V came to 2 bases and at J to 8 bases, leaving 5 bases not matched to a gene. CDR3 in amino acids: CASSLDTGGYSPLHF. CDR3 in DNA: TGTGCCAGCAGCTTAGATACAGGGGGCTATTCACCCCTCCACTTT. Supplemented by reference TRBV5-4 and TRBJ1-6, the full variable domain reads ETGVTQSPTHLIKTRGQQVTLRCSSQSGHNTVSWYQQALGQGPQFIFQYYREEENGRGNFPPRFSGLQFPNYSSELNVNALELDDSALYLCASSLDTGGYSPLHFGNGTRLTVT.

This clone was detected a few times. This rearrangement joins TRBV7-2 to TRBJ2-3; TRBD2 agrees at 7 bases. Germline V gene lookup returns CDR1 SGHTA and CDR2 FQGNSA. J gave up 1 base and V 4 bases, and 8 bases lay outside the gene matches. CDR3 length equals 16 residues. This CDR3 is CASSSPGLAGTDTQYF. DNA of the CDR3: TGTGCCAGCAGCTCCCCGGGGCTAGCGGGCACAGATACGCAGTATTTT.

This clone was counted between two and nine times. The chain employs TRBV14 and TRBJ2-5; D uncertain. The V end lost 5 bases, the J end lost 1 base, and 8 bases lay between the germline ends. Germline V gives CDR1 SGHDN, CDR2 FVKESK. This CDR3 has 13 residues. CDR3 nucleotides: TGTGCCAGCAGCGTACAGCTCCAAGAGACCCAGTACTTC. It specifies CASSVQLQETQYF.

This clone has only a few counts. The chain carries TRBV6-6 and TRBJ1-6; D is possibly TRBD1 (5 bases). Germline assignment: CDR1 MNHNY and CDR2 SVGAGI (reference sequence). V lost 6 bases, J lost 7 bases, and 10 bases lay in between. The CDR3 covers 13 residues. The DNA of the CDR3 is TGTGCCAGCAGCGGGACTGAGAATTCACCCCTCCACTTT. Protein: CASSGTENSPLHF.

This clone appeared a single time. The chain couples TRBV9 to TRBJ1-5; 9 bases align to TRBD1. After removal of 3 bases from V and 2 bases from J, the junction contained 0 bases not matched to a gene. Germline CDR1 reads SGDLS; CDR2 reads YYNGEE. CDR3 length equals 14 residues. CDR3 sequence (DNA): TGTGCCAGCAGCGGACAGGGGGGCAATCAGCCCCAGCATTTT. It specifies CASSGQGGNQPQHF.

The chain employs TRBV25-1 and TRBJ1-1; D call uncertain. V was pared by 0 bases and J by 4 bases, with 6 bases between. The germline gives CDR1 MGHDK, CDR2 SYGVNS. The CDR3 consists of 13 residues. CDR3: CASSEYRVTEAFF. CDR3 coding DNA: TGTGCCAGCAGTGAATATCGGGTCACTGAAGCTTTCTTT.

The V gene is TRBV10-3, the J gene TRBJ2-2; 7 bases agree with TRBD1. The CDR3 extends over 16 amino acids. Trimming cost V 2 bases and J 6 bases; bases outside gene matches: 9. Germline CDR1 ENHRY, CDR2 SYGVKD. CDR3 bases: TGTGCCATCAGTGAGACAAACAGGGGTGGGGCCGGGGAGCTGTTTTTT. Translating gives CAISETNRGGAGELFF.

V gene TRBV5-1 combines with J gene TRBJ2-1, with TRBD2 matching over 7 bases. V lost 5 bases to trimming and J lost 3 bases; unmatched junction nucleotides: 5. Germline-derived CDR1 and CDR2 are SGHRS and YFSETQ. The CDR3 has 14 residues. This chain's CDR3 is CASRSWTSYNEQFF. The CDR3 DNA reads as TGCGCCAGCAGGTCTTGGACTAGCTACAATGAGCAGTTCTTC.

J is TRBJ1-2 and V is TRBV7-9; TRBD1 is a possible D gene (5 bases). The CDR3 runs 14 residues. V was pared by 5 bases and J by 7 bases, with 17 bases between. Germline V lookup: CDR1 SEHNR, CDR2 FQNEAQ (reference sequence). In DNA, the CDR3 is TGTGCCAGCAGCCCCCGTAGGGGCTCCTCTGGCTACACCTTC. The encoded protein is CASSPRRGSSGYTF. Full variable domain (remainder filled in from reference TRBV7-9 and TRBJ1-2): DTGVSQNPRHKITKRGQNVTFRCDPISEHNRLYWYRQTLGQGPEFLTYFQNEAQLEKSRLLSDRFSAERPKGSFSTLEIQRTEQGDSAMYLCASSPRRGSSGYTFGSGTRLTVV.

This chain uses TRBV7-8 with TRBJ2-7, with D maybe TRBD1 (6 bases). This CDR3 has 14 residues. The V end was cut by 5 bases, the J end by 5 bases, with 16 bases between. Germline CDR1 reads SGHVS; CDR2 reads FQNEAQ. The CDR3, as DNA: TGTGCCAGCAGCACCGACAGGCGGTACGACGAGCAGTACTTC. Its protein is CASSTDRRYDEQYF.

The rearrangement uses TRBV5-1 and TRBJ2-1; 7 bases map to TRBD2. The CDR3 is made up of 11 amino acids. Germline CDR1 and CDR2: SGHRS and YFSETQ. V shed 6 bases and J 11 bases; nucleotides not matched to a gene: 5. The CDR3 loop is CASNGGSQQFF. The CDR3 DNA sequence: TGCGCCAGCAATGGCGGGAGCCAGCAGTTCTTC.

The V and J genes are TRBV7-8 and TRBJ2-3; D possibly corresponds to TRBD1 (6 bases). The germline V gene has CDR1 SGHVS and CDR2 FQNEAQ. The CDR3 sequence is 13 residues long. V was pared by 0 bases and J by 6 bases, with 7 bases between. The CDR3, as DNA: TGTGCCAGCAGCTTAGCCACAGGGGATACGCAGTATTTT. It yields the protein CASSLATGDTQYF.

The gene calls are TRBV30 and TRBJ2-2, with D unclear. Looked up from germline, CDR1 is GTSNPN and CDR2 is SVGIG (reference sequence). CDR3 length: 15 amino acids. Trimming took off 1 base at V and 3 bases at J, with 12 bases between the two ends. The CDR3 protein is CAWSAIEWYTGELFF. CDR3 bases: TGTGCCTGGAGTGCGATCGAGTGGTACACCGGGGAGCTGTTTTTT.

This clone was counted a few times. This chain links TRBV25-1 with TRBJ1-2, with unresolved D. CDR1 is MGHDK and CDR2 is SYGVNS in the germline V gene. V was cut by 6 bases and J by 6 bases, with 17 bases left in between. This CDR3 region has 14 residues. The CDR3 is CASSPWEAGNGYTF. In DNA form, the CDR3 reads TGTGCCAGCAGCCCCTGGGAGGCCGGGAATGGCTACACCTTC.

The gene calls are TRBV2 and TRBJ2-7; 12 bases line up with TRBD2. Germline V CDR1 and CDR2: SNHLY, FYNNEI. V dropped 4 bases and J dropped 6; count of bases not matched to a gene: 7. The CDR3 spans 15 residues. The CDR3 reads CASSGRLAGEGEQYF. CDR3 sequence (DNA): TGTGCCAGCAGTGGGCGACTAGCGGGAGAGGGCGAGCAGTACTTC.

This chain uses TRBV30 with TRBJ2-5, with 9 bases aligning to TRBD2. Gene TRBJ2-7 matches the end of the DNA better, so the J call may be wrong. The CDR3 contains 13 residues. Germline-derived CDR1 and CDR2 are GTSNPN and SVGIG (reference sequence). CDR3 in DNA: TGTGCCTGGAATGGCGGGGGGGCCTACGAGCAGTACTTC. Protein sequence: CAWNGGGAYEQYF.

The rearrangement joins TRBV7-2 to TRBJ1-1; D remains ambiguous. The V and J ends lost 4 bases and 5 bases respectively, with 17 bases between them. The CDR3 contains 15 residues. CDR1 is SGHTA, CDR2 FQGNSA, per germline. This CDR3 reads CASSSQISGRTEAFF. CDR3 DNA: TGTGCCAGCAGCTCCCAGATTTCGGGTCGGACTGAAGCTTTCTTT.

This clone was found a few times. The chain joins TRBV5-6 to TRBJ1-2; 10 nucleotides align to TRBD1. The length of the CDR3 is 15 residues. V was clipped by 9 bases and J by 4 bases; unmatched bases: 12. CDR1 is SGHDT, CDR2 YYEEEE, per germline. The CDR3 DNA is TGTGCCACAACCCAGAGGGGACAGGGGTTCTATGGCTACACCTTC. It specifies CATTQRGQGFYGYTF.

The CDR3 nucleotides are TGTGCCAGCTCACCAGACAAAAGGACAGGTAAAGAAGCTTTCTTT. Protein: CASSPDKRTGKEAFF. This chain connects TRBV18 to TRBJ1-1, with 7 bases matching TRBD1. Trimming at V came to 2 bases and at J to 8 bases, leaving 11 bases not matched to a gene. The CDR3 is 15 residues long. The germline V gene encodes CDR1 KGHSH and CDR2 LQKENI.

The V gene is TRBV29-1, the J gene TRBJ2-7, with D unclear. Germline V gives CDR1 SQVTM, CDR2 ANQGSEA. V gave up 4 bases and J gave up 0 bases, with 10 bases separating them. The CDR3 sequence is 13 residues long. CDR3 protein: CSVGTRGSYEQYF. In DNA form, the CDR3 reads TGCAGCGTTGGAACTCGCGGCTCCTACGAGCAGTACTTC.

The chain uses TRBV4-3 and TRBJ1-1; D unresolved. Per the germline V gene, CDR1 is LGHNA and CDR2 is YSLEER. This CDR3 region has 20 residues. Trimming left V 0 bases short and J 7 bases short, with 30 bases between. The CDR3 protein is CASSQDYGEELPVHEVEAFF. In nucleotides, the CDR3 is TGCGCCAGCAGCCAAGATTACGGGGAAGAGTTGCCGGTCCACGAGGTTGAAGCTTTCTTT.

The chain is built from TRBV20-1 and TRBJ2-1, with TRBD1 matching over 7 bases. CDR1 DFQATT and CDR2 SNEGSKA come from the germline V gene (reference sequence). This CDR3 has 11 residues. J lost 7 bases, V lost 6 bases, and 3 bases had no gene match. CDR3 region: CSASRGNEQFF. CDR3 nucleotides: TGCAGTGCGAGCAGGGGGAATGAGCAGTTCTTC.

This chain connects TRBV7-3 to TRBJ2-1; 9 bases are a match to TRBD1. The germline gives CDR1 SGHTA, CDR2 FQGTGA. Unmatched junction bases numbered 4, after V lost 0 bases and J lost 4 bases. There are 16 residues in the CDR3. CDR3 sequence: CASSLTGQGAYNEQFF. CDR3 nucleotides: TGTGCCAGCAGCTTAACGGGACAGGGAGCATACAATGAGCAGTTCTTC.

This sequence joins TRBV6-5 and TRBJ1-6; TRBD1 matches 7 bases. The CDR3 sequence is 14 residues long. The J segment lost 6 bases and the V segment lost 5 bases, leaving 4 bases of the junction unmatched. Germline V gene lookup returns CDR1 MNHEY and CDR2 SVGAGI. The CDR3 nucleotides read TGTGCCAGCAGTAAGGGGGCCCCTAATTCACCCCTCCACTTT. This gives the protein CASSKGAPNSPLHF.

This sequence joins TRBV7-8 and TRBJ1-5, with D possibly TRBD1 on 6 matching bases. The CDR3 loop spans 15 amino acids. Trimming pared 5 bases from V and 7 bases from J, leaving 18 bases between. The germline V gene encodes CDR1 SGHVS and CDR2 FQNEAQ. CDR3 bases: TGTGCCAGCAGCCCCGAGAGGGCCACAGGGCAGCCCCAGCATTTT. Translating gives CASSPERATGQPQHF.

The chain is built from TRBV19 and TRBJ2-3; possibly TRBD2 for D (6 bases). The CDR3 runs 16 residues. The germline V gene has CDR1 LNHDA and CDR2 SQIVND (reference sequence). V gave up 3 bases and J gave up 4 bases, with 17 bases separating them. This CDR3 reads CASSMGLGAGPDTQYF. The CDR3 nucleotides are TGTGCCAGTAGTATGGGGTTGGGTGCGGGACCAGATACGCAGTATTTT.

In DNA form, the CDR3 reads TGTGCCAGCAGCTTTCGGGGATTATACAATGAGCAGTTCTTC. Protein sequence: CASSFRGLYNEQFF. This chain connects TRBV7-2 to TRBJ2-1, with D possibly matching TRBD2 (5 bases). Germline lookup yields CDR1 SGHTA and CDR2 FQGNSA. Trimming stripped 3 bases from V and 4 bases from J, with 10 bases between. This CDR3 is 14 amino acids long.

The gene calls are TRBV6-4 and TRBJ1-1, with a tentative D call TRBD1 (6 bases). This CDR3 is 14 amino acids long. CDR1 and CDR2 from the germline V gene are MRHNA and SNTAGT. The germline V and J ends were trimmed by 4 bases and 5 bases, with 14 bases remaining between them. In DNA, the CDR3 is TGTGCCAGCAGTGTGACAGACACAGGGACTGAAGCTTTCTTT. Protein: CASSVTDTGTEAFF.

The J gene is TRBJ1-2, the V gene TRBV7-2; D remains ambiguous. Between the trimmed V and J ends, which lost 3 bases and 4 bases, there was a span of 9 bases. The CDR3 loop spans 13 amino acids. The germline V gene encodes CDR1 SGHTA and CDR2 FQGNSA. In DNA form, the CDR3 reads TGTGCCAGCAGCTTCACGGGTAGCTATGGCTACACCTTC. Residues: CASSFTGSYGYTF.